The present T cell receptor (beta chain) was sequenced within a study of blood T cell repertoires in COVID-19. As for the study in general: Samples of COVID-19 (acute and convalescent) were obtained from the United States, Italy and Spain. PBMCs, B-cell-depleted T cells, or T cells were the source of the cDNA or gDNA that made up the material.

Original handling: Counts of nucleated cells, estimated from reference gene primer amplification, were obtained. Sequencing used immunoSEQ multiplex PCR; TCRdb keeps in-frame clones, though not all of them. The DNA gave D and trimming, while V, J and clone size come from that table. The table has 160,000 or so clones, 65% to 90% seen once. V was cut by 3 bases and J by 4 bases, with 7 bases left in between. Germline CDR1 LNHDA, CDR2 SQIVND (reference sequence). This CDR3 has 13 amino acids. V usage is TRBV19 and J usage is TRBJ1-5; the D is unclear. Sequencing was performed on peripheral blood. This sequence originates from a human donor in a cohort sampled during active COVID-19. The CDR3 DNA is TGTGCCAGTAGTATGTCTGAGAATCAGCCCCAGCATTTT. Protein: CASSMSENQPQHF.